These 9 T cell receptor beta chains share one sample of origin, sequenced in a study of blood T cell repertoires in COVID-19. The protocol was immunoSEQ multiplex PCR, while the TCRdb copy is restricted to in-frame clones and leaves out a portion. The repertoire has about 170,000 clones, around 89% of them found once; the top ten carry roughly 0.77%. Sequencing input: PBMCs or T cells enriched from blood (not recorded which). The receptor set was obtained from a woman under 30 who had recovered from COVID-19.

The chain joins TRBV19 to TRBJ2-7; D is ambiguous. The V end was cut by 4 bases, the J end by 0 bases, with 7 bases between. The CDR3 has 13 amino acids. Germline V CDR1 and CDR2: LNHDA, SQIVND (reference sequence). CDR3 DNA: TGTGCCAGTAGTAATTGGAGCTCCTACGAGCAGTACTTC. As protein: CASSNWSSYEQYF.

The V gene is TRBV28, the J gene TRBJ2-1; D call uncertain. V was cut by 1 base and J by 2 bases, with 18 bases left in between. This CDR3 spans 18 amino acids. Germline V lookup: CDR1 MDHEN, CDR2 SYDVKM. The CDR3 loop reads CASSLFPILGSPYNEQFF. CDR3 DNA sequence: TGTGCCAGCAGTTTATTCCCCATTCTAGGCTCCCCCTACAATGAGCAGTTCTTC.

To note about this clone: One end of the junction fails to match germline, which may point to a read error. The chain has TRBV29-1 and TRBJ2-7; 9 bases agree with TRBD1. CDR1 and CDR2 (germline): SQVTM, ANQGSEA. The CDR3 extends over 14 amino acids. This chain's CDR3 is CSFEGPGTGYEQYF. Written as DNA, the CDR3 is TGCAGCTTTGAAGGGCCCGGGACAGGGTACGAGCAGTACTTC.

This clone appeared a single time. The V and J genes are TRBV4-1 and TRBJ2-7; D possibly corresponds to TRBD2 (6 bases). The CDR3 is made up of 16 amino acids. Germline-derived CDR1 and CDR2 are MGHRA and YSYEKL. V gave up 0 bases and J gave up 0 bases, with 12 bases separating them. CDR3 protein: CASSQEGGGTSYEQYF. In DNA form, the CDR3 reads TGCGCCAGCAGCCAAGAAGGAGGAGGGACCTCCTACGAGCAGTACTTC.

The chain couples TRBV28 to TRBJ1-5; 10 bases map to TRBD1. The germline V gene encodes CDR1 MDHEN and CDR2 SYDVKM. CDR3 length: 15 amino acids. J gave up 2 bases and V 6 bases, and 4 bases lay outside the gene matches. This CDR3 is CASRTGQGGNQPQHF. The DNA for the CDR3 is TGTGCCAGCAGAACTGGACAGGGGGGCAATCAGCCCCAGCATTTT.

Turning to this clone: Germline is not matched at one junction end, which may reflect a read error. The V gene is TRBV19, the J gene TRBJ1-2; 11 bases are a match to TRBD1. The CDR3 loop spans 15 amino acids. CDR1 and CDR2 from the germline V gene are LNHDA and SQIVND (reference sequence). The CDR3 spells CACRPGQGESYGYTF. CDR3 nucleotides: TGCGCCTGTAGACCGGGACAGGGGGAAAGCTATGGCTACACCTTC.

The chain uses TRBV5-1 and TRBJ1-2; D remains ambiguous. V was pared by 5 bases and J by 3 bases, with 14 bases between. Germline CDR1 and CDR2: SGHRS and YFSETQ. This CDR3 region has 14 residues. DNA for the CDR3: TGCGCCAGCAGTGATGCTCCCGGGGACTATGGCTACACCTTC. It is translated as CASSDAPGDYGYTF.

J is TRBJ2-1 and V is TRBV15; 8 bases align to TRBD2. The CDR3 runs 13 residues. CDR1 and CDR2 from the germline V gene are LNHNV and YYDKDF (reference sequence). V lost 8 bases and J lost 5; bases outside the gene matches: 5. The CDR3 nucleotides read TGTGCCACCGCAAGCGGGGGAAACAATGAGCAGTTCTTC. Translated: CATASGGNNEQFF.

The chain combines TRBV27 with TRBJ2-1; the D gene is possibly TRBD1 (5 bases). Trimming pared 5 bases from V and 0 bases from J, leaving 14 bases between. The CDR3 length is 16 residues. Germline assignment: CDR1 MNHEY and CDR2 SMNVEV (reference sequence). The CDR3 spells CASSTLGPSSYNEQFF. Here the CDR3 DNA reads TGTGCCAGCAGTACTTTGGGGCCTAGCTCCTACAATGAGCAGTTCTTC.